This TCR beta chain is drawn from a study of control samples from healthy donors and cancer patients. V gave up 4 bases and J gave up 4 bases; unmatched junction bases: 3. There are 15 residues in the CDR3. Germline CDR1 reads SGHNT; CDR2 reads YYREEE (reference sequence). Measured with immunoSEQ multiplex PCR; TCRdb has only the in-frame clones, and not every one. The sample shows around 170,000 clones, about 90% of them seen only once. The sequenced material came from blood. The rearrangement joins TRBV5-4 to TRBJ1-6; 9 nucleotides agree with TRBD1. This sequence was found in a woman in her 30s in good health. The CDR3, as DNA: TGTGCCAGCAGCACGGACAGGGGATATAATTCACCCCTCCACTTT. Amino acid sequence: CASSTDRGYNSPLHF. The whole variable domain, remainder taken from reference TRBV5-4 and TRBJ1-6, is ETGVTQSPTHLIKTRGQQVTLRCSSQSGHNTVSWYQQALGQGPQFIFQYYREEENGRGNFPPRFSGLQFPNYSSELNVNALELDDSALYLCASSTDRGYNSPLHFGNGTRLTVT.